The source of this T cell receptor (beta chain) is a study of T cells in Graves' hyperthyroidism and ophthalmopathy. Together with thyroid ultrasound, orbital computed tomography, serum thyroxine and TRAb, clinical symptoms were used for diagnoses. With regard to this clonotype: Antigen unknown.

TCR beta CDR3 regions were amplified from RNA. First-round RT-PCR of the TCR CDR3 relied on the HTBI primer set. TCRdb itself ran the multiplex PCR reads through MiXCR, one entry per CDR3 protein. This table holds around 420,000 distinct CDR3 sequences, about 15% found once. The study's findings and limits: Onset of ophthalmopathy came a median around 6.5 months after the model predicted it. Appearing also in blood were most of the thyroid clonotypes expanded above 0.001.

Germline CDR1 and CDR2: SGDLS and YYNGEE. This CDR3 has 15 residues. With 0 bases clipped from V and 4 bases from J, the junction kept 3 bases outside the gene matches. What was sequenced was blood. The chain employs TRBV9 and TRBJ2-1, with 8 bases lining up with TRBD1. This TCR was sampled from a woman younger than 30 with Graves' hyperthyroidism. The CDR3 bases are TGTGCCAGCAGCGTAGAGGGACAGGATTACAATGAGCAGTTCTTC. Its translation is CASSVEGQDYNEQFF.